Listed below are T cell receptor beta chains from one sample, sequenced in a study of T cell responses to AZD1222 COVID-19 vaccine. Profiling relied on immunoSEQ multiplex PCR, and the TCRdb table lists in-frame clones only, not all of them. The sample lists roughly 110,000 clones, more than 85% occurring once. Sample: peripheral blood, taken on day 0 of AZD1222 vaccination. The source is an adult in good health. The conserved cysteine and the conserved F or W are not part of the CDR3 here. Fields, in order: J gene, V gene, clone size, CDR3 protein. The size field is filled for only some rows; it gives once, few, many or a size class.

TRBJ2-7 | TRBV4-1 | NA | ASSPQGTSGDEQY
TRBJ1-1 | TRBV19 | NA | ASRTFEGSTEAF
TRBJ1-5 | TRBV7-2 | NA | ASSLDLTATYSNQPQH
TRBJ1-1 | TRBV14 | few | ASSSLPGGTEAF
TRBJ2-7 | TRBV24-1 | once | ATSRGYEQY
TRBJ1-2 | TRBV9 | NA | ASSPRQGPGEWYT
TRBJ2-3 | TRBV30 | NA | AWSVSADTQY
TRBJ1-2 | TRBV29-1 | NA | SVGGQESEGYT
TRBJ1-1 | TRBV5-1 | NA | ASSLTSNTEAF
TRBJ1-2 | TRBV23-1 | NA | ATRTPARSWGYT
TRBJ2-7 | TRBV7-2 | NA | ASNRDRTSYEQY
TRBJ2-7 | TRBV6-5 | NA | ASTPTGIGYEQY
TRBJ1-1 | TRBV5-1 | NA | ASSLLLDRNTEAF
TRBJ1-1 | TRBV7-2 | NA | ASSSQVTANTEAF
TRBJ2-7 | TRBV6-5 | NA | ASSRASGSYEQY
TRBJ2-7 | TRBV11-2 | NA | ASRTIEKIAGGRHEQY
TRBJ1-1 | TRBV5-1 | once | ASTLDRAENTEAF
TRBJ2-7 | TRBV5-4 | NA | ASSLLAGGPYEQY
TRBJ2-6 | TRBV7-2 | NA | ASSLVGSGANVLT
TRBJ2-2 | TRBV7-6 | NA | ASSLRSGSPRAGELF
TRBJ2-7 | TRBV5-1 | once | ASSPSGESYEQY
TRBJ1-3 | TRBV4-2 | NA | ASSQEAGDPGNTIY
TRBJ1-5 | TRBV18 | NA | ASSSSSDRADQPQH
TRBJ1-1 | TRBV19 | NA | ASSIGRYTEAF
TRBJ2-1 | TRBV5-1 | NA | ASSQEPGPSSYNEQF